This T cell receptor beta chain was obtained from a study of T cell responses to AZD1222 COVID-19 vaccine (dated by TCRdb to about 2021). The study in broad terms: AZD1222 recipients with second doses at about 4 weeks or about 12 weeks were pooled, because spike-specific TCR depth and breadth did not differ between schedules. TCR sequencing was performed for some 250 trial participants, of whom around 210 were given two doses of AZD1222 and around 25 were given two doses of MenACWY control vaccine. Trial participants were enrolled by age into subgroups of 18-55, 56-69 and 70-plus years, and around 150, 28 and 57 TCR-sequenced participants, respectively, were included in these subgroups.

What the authors observed across the whole study: Because no samples from the day 14 peak response were available, repertoires could be characterized only after the peak T cell response. Most participants were white British and females outnumbered males, and the authors suggested that clonal diversity may have been underestimated. Reportedly, close to half of the unique spike-specific TCRs recognized epitopes lying outside the regions that are mutated in the B.1.351 and B.1.1.7 variants. Spike-specific TCR breadth and depth rose significantly after two AZD1222 doses compared with day 0 and with MenACWY recipients. Conclusions about previously exposed vaccinees are limited, since just a handful of AZD1222 recipients were seropositive for SARS-CoV-2 at baseline. CD4 TCRs associated with the vaccine covered the entire spike protein, and the dominant responses were in regions 160-218 and 743-854. In the small 56-69-year group, the increase in depth fell short of significance, most likely because of low power.

Reading the label with the study, this specimen's time point is: baseline before first vaccination. Vaccinee samples were obtained from the UK trials COV001 and COV002, which included a single-blind randomized controlled phase 2/3 trial of AZD1222 (ChAdOx1 nCoV-19) in healthy adults. For TCRbeta chain sequencing, PBMC samples from trial participants were taken at day 0 and at day 28 after the second dose. With respect to this clone: Its antigen remains unidentified. No clone much larger than this one lies a single base away; base qualities are absent.

The CDR3 regions of human TCRbeta chains were analyzed by immunosequencing. From the authors' description of their analysis: Repertoire TCRs were checked for matches against a reference library of SARS-CoV-2-specific TCRs that had been generated using the MIRA antigen-specificity platform. Breadth was defined as the fraction of unique TCRs that were SARS-CoV-2-associated. Depth was defined as the fraction of total T cells that were SARS-CoV-2-associated. Each spike-specific TCR was assigned to its reactive spike region and to a CD4 or CD8 class using the MIRA data. Log10-transformed breadth and depth values were compared by one-way ANOVA with Sidak's multiple comparisons tests. TCRdb mirrors the immuneACCESS table, restricted to in-frame sequences. Some clones are absent from its copies; in checked studies, under half trace to an unresolved V gene, and the reason for the others is unknown. The DNA gave D and trimming, while V, J and clone size come from that table. This sample holds tens of thousands of clones; around three quarters were observed only once. The ten largest make up 3% to 4% of the sample.

CDR3 length: 14 amino acids, cysteine to phenylalanine. The DNA shown is the 42-base CDR3, in frame from base 1. V and J lose 4 bases and 7 bases, and a span of 17 bases separates them. CDR1 and CDR2 (MNHEY, SVGAGI) derive from the germline V gene. The TCR originated in an adult in good health. Source: peripheral blood, taken on day 0 of AZD1222 vaccination. The rearranged segments are TRBV6-5 and TRBJ2-7, with no confidently assigned D gene. Here the CDR3 is given as CASSSMSPLGEQYF. The sequenced DNA: TGTGCCAGCAGTTCCATGAGCCCCCTGGGGGAGCAGTACTTC.